This TCR beta chain was profiled in a study of shared clonotypes between healthy human individuals. Study conclusions and caveats: Non-shared clonotypes had lower generation probabilities than those shared by all four donors.

Evenly divided among several immunoSEQ plates was the genomic DNA of each subset. Assay: immunoSEQ multiplex PCR; the TCRdb copy retains only in-frame clones and omits some. Of a few million clones detected, roughly 90% appear once; the ten largest clones hold 0.37%. The junction had 2 bases not matched to a gene; V was cut back by 5 bases and J by 6 bases. This CDR3 comprises 12 residues. CDR1 is KGHSH and CDR2 is LQKENI in the germline V gene. On this clone itself: The antigen is undetermined.

The rearrangement joins TRBV18 to TRBJ2-7, with 9 bases aligning to TRBD1. Sequencing used naive CD4+ T cells from PBMCs. As for subset: CD45RA+ positively selected. The origin of this receptor is a man in his late teens or twenties in good health. Some clones in this sample may be carry-over from other donors' samples. The CDR3 loop reads CASSGDRAEQYF. The CDR3 DNA reads as TGTGCCAGCTCAGGGGACAGGGCCGAGCAGTACTTC.